This T cell receptor beta chain was observed in a study of a mutant IDH1 vaccine in newly diagnosed glioma. As for the study in general: The patients were given eight vaccinations, one each in weeks 1, 3, 5, 7, 11, 15, 19 and 23. Patients previously underwent radiotherapy, temozolomide, or both, and most underwent both. Findings and limits, study-wide: The vaccine induced immune responses, and these occurred in about 95% of patients.

Per the germline V gene, CDR1 is SQVTM and CDR2 is ANQGSEA. This CDR3 is 13 amino acids long. The V and J ends lost 0 bases and 14 bases respectively, with 17 bases between them. Concerning this clone itself: The antigen is not known.

Time point: week 5, during vaccination. Every single dose of the vaccine, 300 ug of mutant IDH1 20-mer peptide, came with topical imiquimod. TCRdb's copy holds only in-frame clones and misses some; the assay was immunoSEQ multiplex PCR. The sample holds approximately 60,000 clones, about nine tenths seen once. The receptor was derived from a woman aged 40 to 50 with glioma. The chain has TRBV29-1 and TRBJ2-1, with D possibly matching TRBD2 (6 bases). The source material was PBMCs, sampled from a glioma patient whose treatment included an IDH1 peptide vaccine. The CDR3 is CSVEEGGQAKEFF. Written as DNA, the CDR3 is TGCAGCGTTGAAGAAGGAGGGCAAGCCAAGGAGTTCTTC.